This T cell receptor (beta chain) was profiled in a study of shared clonotypes between healthy human individuals. Points from the study as a whole: With a handful of donors compared, roughly 5% of naive CD4 clonotypes were shared. Rarefaction revealed incomplete sorted-subset sequencing despite large depth.

CDR1 is SGHRS, CDR2 YFSETQ, per germline. This CDR3 has 15 amino acids. Trimming took off 1 base at V and 0 bases at J, with 11 bases between the two ends. In regard to this clone: Antigen specificity is unknown.

Assay used: immunoSEQ multiplex PCR; TCRdb lists only in-frame clones, some missing. The sample records approximately 2,000,000 clones, approximately 90% being singletons. The source material was naive CD4+ T cells from PBMCs. The subset was: CD45RA+ positively selected. This clonotype was obtained from a man younger than 35 in good health. Some clones in this sample may be carry-over from other donors' samples. This chain connects TRBV5-1 to TRBJ2-7, with D perhaps matching TRBD1 or TRBD2 (6 bases each). CDR3 residues: CASSLRGEPSYEQYF. CDR3 in DNA: TGCGCCAGCAGCTTGAGGGGGGAGCCCTCCTACGAGCAGTACTTC.